What follows are 13 T cell receptor beta chains derived from one specimen sequenced in a study of shared clonotypes between healthy human individuals. Terminally differentiated effector memory CD45RA+ cells were left out of the naive CD8 fraction, which was CD45RO-negative and positively selected for CCR7. The table came from immunoSEQ multiplex PCR; TCRdb's copy has only in-frame clones and leaves some out. The sample holds some 2,000,000 clones, 85% to 95% seen once. The sequenced sample was naive CD8+ T cells sorted from blood. Receptors originate from a man younger than 30 in good health.

V usage is TRBV27 and J usage is TRBJ2-7, with 7 bases fitting TRBD2. Unmatched junction bases numbered 10, after V lost 7 bases and J lost 1 base. Germline values: CDR1 MNHEY, CDR2 SMNVEV (reference sequence). The CDR3 extends over 15 amino acids. The CDR3 sequence is CASTAGLVGSYEQYF. CDR3 nucleotide sequence: TGTGCCAGCACCGCCGGACTAGTCGGATCCTACGAGCAGTACTTC.

This chain uses TRBV29-1 with TRBJ2-3; D is ambiguous. This CDR3 comprises 13 residues. Trimming removed 7 bases from V and 0 bases from J, with 11 bases in between. Germline CDR1 and CDR2: SQVTM and ANQGSEA. The CDR3 here is CSARLYSTDTQYF. The CDR3 DNA reads TGCAGCGCACGATTATATAGCACAGATACGCAGTATTTT.

The chain couples TRBV16 to TRBJ1-1, with unresolved D. The CDR3 has 14 residues. Germline-derived CDR1 and CDR2 are KGHSY and FQNENV. V shed 0 bases and J shed 0 bases, with 5 bases lying between them. The CDR3 nucleotides are TGTGCCAGCAGCCAATCGAGGGTGAACACTGAAGCTTTCTTT. This sequence encodes CASSQSRVNTEAFF.

This clone was observed a single time. The same CDR3 is also encoded by other DNA sequences in this sample. CDR3 DNA sequence: TGCGCCAGCAGCTTGGGTGAGGAGACCCAGTACTTC. Translated, it gives CASSLGEETQYF. V and J are TRBV5-1 and TRBJ2-5; D ambiguous. With 0 bases removed from V and 5 bases from J, the gap between germline ends came to 5 bases. The germline V gene has CDR1 SGHRS and CDR2 YFSETQ. CDR3 length: 12 amino acids. Supplemented by reference TRBV5-1 and TRBJ2-5, the full variable domain reads KAGVTQTPRYLIKTRGQQVTLSCSPISGHRSVSWYQQTPGQGLQFLFEYFSETQRNKGNFPGRFSGRQFSNSRSEMNVSTLELGDSALYLCASSLGEETQYFGPGTRLLVL.

In the case of this clone: The sample contains more than one DNA sequence encoding this CDR3. The genes are TRBV27 and TRBJ2-7, with a tentative D call TRBD2 (6 bases). CDR1 is MNHEY and CDR2 is SMNVEV in the germline V gene (reference sequence). The CDR3 extends over 14 amino acids. The V and J ends lost 3 bases and 0 bases respectively, with 9 bases between them. CDR3 residues: CASSFAGSSYEQYF. The CDR3 DNA follows: TGTGCCAGCAGTTTTGCCGGGAGCTCCTACGAGCAGTACTTC.

The V and J genes are TRBV7-6 and TRBJ2-7; TRBD1 aligns across 9 bases. V lost 2 bases, J lost 2 bases, and 10 bases stayed unmatched. The CDR3 is 17 amino acids. From germline, CDR1 is SGHVS and CDR2 FNYEAQ. Written as DNA, the CDR3 is TGTGCCAGCAGCTTAAGGTTCGGGACAGGGAATCCCTACGAGCAGTACTTC. This encodes CASSLRFGTGNPYEQYF. Drawing the rest from reference TRBV7-6 and TRBJ2-7, the complete variable domain is GAGVSQSPRYKVTKRGQDVALRCDPISGHVSLYWYRQALGQGPEFLTYFNYEAQQDKSGLPNDRFSAERPEGSISTLTIQRTEQRDSAMYRCASSLRFGTGNPYEQYFGPGTRLTVT.

J is TRBJ2-2 and V is TRBV19; D possibly uses TRBD1 or TRBD2 (5 bases each). This CDR3 comprises 14 residues. The V end was cut by 7 bases, the J end by 3 bases, with 12 bases between. The V gene's germline CDR1 is LNHDA and CDR2 SQIVND (reference sequence). Here the CDR3 reads CASMGDPYTGELFF. The CDR3 nucleotides read TGTGCCAGTATGGGGGACCCTTACACCGGGGAGCTGTTTTTT.

To note about this clone: Different DNA sequences within this sample yield the same CDR3. The chain employs TRBV4-3 and TRBJ2-7, with a possible D match to TRBD2 (5 bases). The CDR3 runs 13 residues. V was cut by 2 bases and J by 2 bases, with 7 bases left in between. The germline V gene has CDR1 LGHNA and CDR2 YSLEER. The CDR3 is CASSQTRTYEQYF. CDR3 sequence (DNA): TGCGCCAGCAGCCAAACTAGGACCTACGAGCAGTACTTC.

This chain connects TRBV19 to TRBJ2-7, with TRBD2 matching over 10 bases. The germline gives CDR1 LNHDA, CDR2 SQIVND (reference sequence). The V segment lost 3 bases and the J segment 3 bases; nucleotides outside the gene matches: 5. This CDR3 has 15 amino acids. CDR3 DNA: TGTGCCAGTAGTATTAGCGGGGGGACAAACTACGAGCAGTACTTC. Protein: CASSISGGTNYEQYF. The full variable domain, rest sourced from reference TRBV19 and TRBJ2-7, is DGGITQSPKYLFRKEGQNVTLSCEQNLNHDAMYWYRQDPGQGLRLIYYSQIVNDFQKGDIAEGYSVSREKKESFPLTVTSAQKNPTAFYLCASSISGGTNYEQYFGPGTRLTVT.

V gene TRBV5-5 combines with J gene TRBJ1-6, with a tentative D call TRBD1 (6 bases). The CDR3 loop spans 14 amino acids. Per germline, CDR1 SGHKS and CDR2 YYEKEE (reference sequence). Trimming shortened V by 4 bases and J by 6 bases, and 11 bases separated the two germline ends. The CDR3, as DNA: TGTGCCAGCAGCATACCCAGGGGTAATTCACCCCTCCACTTT. Its protein is CASSIPRGNSPLHF.

The rearrangement uses TRBV13 and TRBJ2-7; 11 bases map to TRBD2. This CDR3 has 17 amino acids. The V and J ends lost 2 bases and 3 bases, in that order; junction bases with no gene match: 9. From germline, CDR1 is PRHDT and CDR2 FYEKMQ (reference sequence). The CDR3 sequence: CASSLIAGGPRGYEQYF. The CDR3 DNA sequence: TGTGCCAGCAGCTTAATAGCGGGAGGGCCGCGAGGCTACGAGCAGTACTTC.

J is TRBJ2-3 and V is TRBV30; 7 nucleotides match TRBD1. Germline V lookup: CDR1 GTSNPN, CDR2 SVGIG (reference sequence). The CDR3 runs to 14 residues. The J segment lost 4 bases and the V segment lost 1 base, leaving 5 bases of the junction unmatched. The CDR3 here is CAWSGTGASDTQYF. CDR3 DNA: TGTGCCTGGAGTGGTACAGGGGCCTCAGATACGCAGTATTTT. Supplemented by reference TRBV30 and TRBJ2-3, the full variable domain reads SQTIHQWPATLVQPVGSPLSLECTVEGTSNPNLYWYRQAAGRGLQLLFYSVGIGQISSEVPQNLSASRPQDRQFILSSKKLLLSDSGFYLCAWSGTGASDTQYFGPGTRLTVL.

V is TRBV30 and J is TRBJ2-5; D may be TRBD2 (6 bases). CDR1 and CDR2 (germline): GTSNPN, SVGIG (reference sequence). The V end lost 5 bases, the J end lost 1 base, and 14 bases lay between the germline ends. The CDR3 has 14 amino acids. CDR3 region: CAWDALGGQETQYF. CDR3 in DNA: TGTGCCTGGGATGCCCTGGGGGGCCAAGAGACCCAGTACTTC.